This T cell receptor (beta chain) was sequenced in a study of blood T cell repertoires in COVID-19. Study-level information: Sources were T cells, B-cell-depleted T cells, or PBMCs; the material itself was cDNA or gDNA.

In the source study's methods: Reference gene primer amplification in the assay estimated nucleated cell counts. The data were produced by immunoSEQ multiplex PCR, yet TCRdb's version contains in-frame clones alone and is incomplete. V and J calls and clone size are given by that table; D and trimming were obtained from the DNA. The data hold 70,000 to 90,000 clones, with 85% observed a single time. Trimming left V 2 bases short and J 0 bases short, with 12 bases between. In germline, CDR1 is SGHRS, CDR2 YFSETQ. CDR3 size: 15 residues. The rearrangement joins TRBV5-1 to TRBJ2-7; weak D call: TRBD1 (6 bases). The source material was peripheral blood. The clonotype originates from a man aged 60 to 69 with acute or convalescent COVID-19. Here the CDR3 reads CASSLRLDSSYEQYF. The CDR3 nucleotides are TGCGCCAGCAGCTTACGCCTGGACAGCTCCTACGAGCAGTACTTC.